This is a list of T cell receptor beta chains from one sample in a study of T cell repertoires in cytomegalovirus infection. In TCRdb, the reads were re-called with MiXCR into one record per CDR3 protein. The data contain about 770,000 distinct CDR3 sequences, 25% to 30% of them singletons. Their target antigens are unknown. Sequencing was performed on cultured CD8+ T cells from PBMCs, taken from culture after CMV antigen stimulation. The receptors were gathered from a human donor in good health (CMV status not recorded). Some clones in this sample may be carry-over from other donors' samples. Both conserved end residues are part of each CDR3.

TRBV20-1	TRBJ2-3	CSARDDRGLYTDTQYF
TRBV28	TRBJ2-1	CASSLVPQETQFF
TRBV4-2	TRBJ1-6	CASSQEWGSPLHF
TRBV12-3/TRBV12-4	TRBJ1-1	CASSLLTMGQGVKAFF
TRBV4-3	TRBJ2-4	CASSQDTLNGAKNIQYF
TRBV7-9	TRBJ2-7	CASSDGTFTGRF
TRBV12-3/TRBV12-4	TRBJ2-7	CASSPAVVERLYF
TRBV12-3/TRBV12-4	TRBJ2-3	CASRELGVRTQYF
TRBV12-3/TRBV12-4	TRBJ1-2	CASSWGRTNYGYTF
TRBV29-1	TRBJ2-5	CSASVQNQETQYF
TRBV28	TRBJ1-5	CASTDGTLRNQPQHF
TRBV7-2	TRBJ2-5	CASSLEIGGETQYF
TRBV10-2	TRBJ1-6	CASSETGAGSPLHF
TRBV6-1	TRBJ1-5	CASSSWLNQPQHF
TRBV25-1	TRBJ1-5	CASSEGGSNQPQHF
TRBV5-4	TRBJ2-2	CASSFSPGELFF
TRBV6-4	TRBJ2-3	CASREWSIADTQYF
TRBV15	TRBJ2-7	CATSTHRDSPYEQYF
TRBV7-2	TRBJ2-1	CASSLFLNEQFF
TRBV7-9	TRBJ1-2	CASSSLLGQGASNYGYTF
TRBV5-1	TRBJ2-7	CASSLDALGSYEQYF
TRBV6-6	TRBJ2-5	CASLSVEEEETQYF
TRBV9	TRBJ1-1	CASSIGVYTEAFF
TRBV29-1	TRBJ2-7	CSVVEQVAGYEQYF
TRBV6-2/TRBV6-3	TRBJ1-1	CASSYSGWWEAFF
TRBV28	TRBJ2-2	CASSGATDTGELFF
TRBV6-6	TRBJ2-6	CASSYSAFGQGASGANVLTF
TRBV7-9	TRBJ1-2	CASSLVSGFQTINPYGYTF
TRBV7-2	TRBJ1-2	CASSLAGFGYTF
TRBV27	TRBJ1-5	CASSFTGGEYQPQHF
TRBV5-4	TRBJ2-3	CASSLELQGGDTQYF
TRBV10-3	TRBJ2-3	CAISEASADTQYF
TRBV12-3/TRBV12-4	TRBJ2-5	CASSWLVEEETQYF
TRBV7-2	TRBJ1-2	CASLRGGYTF
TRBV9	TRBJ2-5	CASSADPSARYQETQYF
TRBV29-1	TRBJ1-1	CSVQMNTEAFF
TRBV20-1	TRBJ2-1	CSASRASGGSEQFF
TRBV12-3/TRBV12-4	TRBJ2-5	CASRLTGWGETQYF
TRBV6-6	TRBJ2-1	CASSYVPGGNEQFF
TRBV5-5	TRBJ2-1	CASTEGTASVGDEQFF
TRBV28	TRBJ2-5	CASSYPRSGRETQYF